A selection of T cell receptor beta chains follows, all from one sample in a study of cytomegalovirus exposure and HLA in healthy donors. Assay: immunoSEQ multiplex PCR; the TCRdb copy retains only in-frame clones and omits some. The table records about 44,000 clones, 93% of them present only once. Material: PBMCs. These receptor sequences come from a woman under 30 in good health and CMV-seronegative. CDR3s include the opening cysteine and the closing phenylalanine or tryptophan. The D gene is left open where the match is weak. Clone size is shown for a subset of rows, as once, few, many or a class of expanded clone.

TRBV16	TRBJ1-5	-	-	TGTGCCAGCAGCCGACTATGGACGGGAGCGGGTCAGCCCCAGCATTTT	CASSRLWTGAGQPQHF
TRBV14	TRBJ2-3	-	-	TGTGCCAGCAGCCAAGATCCTGTCCAGTCCTTGTTTGATACGCAGTATTTT	CASSQDPVQSLFDTQYF
TRBV6-1	TRBJ2-3	-	-	TGTGCCAGCGGGGTCGGGAAGGGTTCGTCAGATACGCAGTATTTT	CASGVGKGSSDTQYF
TRBV30	TRBJ1-5	-	-	TGTGCCTGGGGCGGGACGGGGATCAAGCCCCAGCATTTT	CAWGGTGIKPQHF
TRBV7-2	TRBJ1-6	-	-	TGTGCCAGCAGCGCGAGCGGGACTCCGGACCAATATAATTCACCCCTCCACTTT	CASSASGTPDQYNSPLHF
TRBV5-1	TRBJ1-1	TRBD1	-	TGCGCCAGCAGCTTCCGGACAGGGAACACTGAAGCTTTCTTT	CASSFRTGNTEAFF
TRBV5-1	TRBJ2-5	-	-	TGCGCCAGCAGCTTCGACAGGGGAGGGGAGACCCAGTACTTC	CASSFDRGGETQYF
TRBV6-5	TRBJ1-1	-	-	TGTGCCAGCAGTTACTGGGGGGTGAGTGACACTGAAGCTTTCTTT	CASSYWGVSDTEAFF
TRBV28	TRBJ1-4	-	-	TGTGCCAGCAGTTTAAGGGGAGGGGCGGGGGAAAAACTGTTTTTT	CASSLRGGAGEKLFF
TRBV5-1	TRBJ1-1	TRBD1	-	TGCGCCAGCAGCTTTACAGGGGGCGCAGTGAACACTGAAGCTTTCTTT	CASSFTGGAVNTEAFF
TRBV9	TRBJ1-4	-	-	TGTGCCAGCAGTACAGCCGATTCTAATGAAAAACTGTTTTTT	CASSTADSNEKLFF
TRBV7-3	TRBJ2-1	TRBD2	-	TGTGCCAGCAGCTTAGAGGCTAGCGGGAATGAGCAGTTCTTC	CASSLEASGNEQFF
TRBV28	TRBJ1-5	-	-	TGTGCCAGCAGGGGGGCTATTCAATTAAACAATCAGCCCCAGCATTTT	CASRGAIQLNNQPQHF
TRBV6-1	TRBJ1-1	-	-	TGTGCCAGCAGTGAACGGACAGTCATGAACACTGAAGCTTTCTTT	CASSERTVMNTEAFF
TRBV6-4	TRBJ2-1	-	-	TGTGCCAGCAGTGACTCCGGGAGCTCCTACAATGAGCAGTTCTTC	CASSDSGSSYNEQFF
TRBV7-2	TRBJ1-1	-	-	TGTGCCAGCAGCTTCCAACAGAAAACGCTTGAAGCTTTCTTT	CASSFQQKTLEAFF
TRBV28	TRBJ2-1	TRBD1	-	TGTGCCAGCATCTCGAACGGACAGGGTAACAATGAGCAGTTCTTC	CASISNGQGNNEQFF
TRBV6-4	TRBJ2-1	TRBD2	few	TGTGCCAGCAGTGACCGGGAGGGCATCTACAATGAGCAGTTCTTC	CASSDREGIYNEQFF
TRBV27	TRBJ1-2	TRBD1	-	TGTGCCAGCAGTTCCAAGGGGGCCCATGGCTACACCTTC	CASSSKGAHGYTF
TRBV6-5	TRBJ2-1	-	-	TGTGCCAGCAGACCTCTAGCGAGCTACAATGAGCAGTTCTTC	CASRPLASYNEQFF
TRBV10-3	TRBJ2-1	TRBD2	-	TGTGCCATTAACGGGGGGGCGGGTTACAATGAGCAGTTCTTC	CAINGGAGYNEQFF
TRBV28	TRBJ1-5	-	-	TGTGCCAGCAGGGCAGACAGAGCGAATCAGCCCCAGCATTTT	CASRADRANQPQHF
TRBV7-2	TRBJ2-3	TRBD1	-	TGTGCCAGCAGCCTCAGACAGGGGATAAGCACAGATACGCAGTATTTT	CASSLRQGISTDTQYF
TRBV28	TRBJ1-1	-	-	TGTGCCAGCAGTTTACCCAGAACCGAAGCTTTCTTT	CASSLPRTEAFF
TRBV5-1	TRBJ1-6	TRBD1	-	TGCGCCAGCAGGCTCCGGGACAGCGATAATTCACCCCTCCACTTT	CASRLRDSDNSPLHF
TRBV19	TRBJ2-3	-	-	TGTGCCAGTAGGGACACCAGTACAGATACGCAGTATTTT	CASRDTSTDTQYF
TRBV28	TRBJ2-7	-	-	TGTGCCAGCAGCTCCGACAGCTGGGGTTACGAGCAGTACTTC	CASSSDSWGYEQYF
TRBV19	TRBJ2-1	-	-	TGTGCCAGTAGTCATTACAATGAGCAGTTCTTC	CASSHYNEQFF
TRBV19	TRBJ2-5	-	-	TGTGCCAGTAGTATGGCCTTTCGAGAGACCCAGTACTTC	CASSMAFRETQYF
TRBV18	TRBJ2-1	TRBD1	-	TGTGCCAGCTCACGCAGAACACTTACCGGGACAGGGGTGGGTGAGCAGTTCTTC	CASSRRTLTGTGVGEQFF
TRBV28	TRBJ2-3	-	-	TGTGCCAGCAGTTTTGGCGGGGTTCTAGATACGCAGTATTTT	CASSFGGVLDTQYF
TRBV4-1	TRBJ1-4	TRBD1	-	TGCGCCAGCAGCCCCGGGGAGACAGGGGTACGAGAAAAACTGTTTTTT	CASSPGETGVREKLFF
TRBV6-5	TRBJ2-1	-	-	TGTGCCAGCAGTTGGGGCGATGAGCAGTTCTTC	CASSWGDEQFF
TRBV2	TRBJ2-7	TRBD1	-	TGTGCCAGCGCAGAAGGGGGCGGTCGGCAGTACTTC	CASAEGGGRQYF
TRBV4-1	TRBJ2-1	TRBD2	few	TGCGCCAGCAGCCAAGGGTTAGCGGGAGTGTCCAATGAGCAGTTCTTC	CASSQGLAGVSNEQFF
TRBV7-2	TRBJ2-7	-	-	TGTGCCAGCAGTCCCGGCGGTAGCAGTTACGAGCAGTACTTC	CASSPGGSSYEQYF
TRBV2	TRBJ2-1	-	-	TGTGCCAGCAGTACTAGCATCGAGCAGTTCTTC	CASSTSIEQFF
TRBV27	TRBJ2-3	-	-	TGTGCCAGCAGTATTGCCTCTAGCGCAGATACGCAGTATTTT	CASSIASSADTQYF
TRBV4-2	TRBJ1-3	-	-	TGTGCCAGCAGCCAAGAACCGGACGGGAGCTCTGGAAACACCATATATTTT	CASSQEPDGSSGNTIYF
TRBV27	TRBJ1-2	-	-	TGTGCCAGCAGTTTACGGGCCAGGGCTAACTATGGCTACACCTTC	CASSLRARANYGYTF
TRBV28	TRBJ2-2	-	-	TGTGCCAGCAGTTTATTGAGGGGGGAGCTGTTTTTT	CASSLLRGELFF
TRBV7-2	TRBJ1-5	-	once	TGTGCCAGCAGCCCCCATATCCGGGACTGGGACCATAGCAATCAGCCCCAGCATTTT	CASSPHIRDWDHSNQPQHF
TRBV7-3	TRBJ2-3	TRBD2	-	TGTGCCAGTGTAGCGGGAGTGACCGATACGCAGTATTTT	CASVAGVTDTQYF
TRBV9	TRBJ2-7	TRBD1	few	TGTGCCAGCAGCAAGGGACAGGGGTCGTACGAGCAGTACTTC	CASSKGQGSYEQYF
TRBV4-1	TRBJ1-5	-	-	TGCGCCAGCAGCCAAGATTCGGGAGGGTCCGTGAGTCAGCCCCAGCATTTT	CASSQDSGGSVSQPQHF
TRBV7-2	TRBJ2-7	-	-	TGTGCCACCGCGGAGGACTATAGCTCCTACGAGCAGTACTTC	CATAEDYSSYEQYF
TRBV7-2	TRBJ2-2	TRBD2	-	TGTGCCAGCAGCTTAGCTCAAGCGGGAGGGGCCGGGGAGCTGTTTTTT	CASSLAQAGGAGELFF
TRBV27	TRBJ2-3	TRBD2	-	TGTGCCAGCAGCAAACTAGCGGCTAGCACAGATACGCAGTATTTT	CASSKLAASTDTQYF
TRBV7-2	TRBJ2-1	TRBD1	-	TGTGCCAGCCTTCCGGGACAGGGGTACAATGAGCAGTTCTTC	CASLPGQGYNEQFF
TRBV7-9	TRBJ1-1	TRBD1	-	TGTGCCAGCAGCTTAGGGCAGGGGGAAGGTGAAGCTTTCTTT	CASSLGQGEGEAFF
TRBV6-5	TRBJ2-7	-	medium-sized	TGTGCCAGCAGTTACTCGTCGGGATCATCCTACGAGCAGTACTTC	CASSYSSGSSYEQYF
TRBV5-1	TRBJ2-1	TRBD2	-	TGCGCCAGCAGCACAACTAGCGGCCGACACAATGAGCAGTTCTTC	CASSTTSGRHNEQFF
TRBV7-2	TRBJ2-3	-	-	TGTGCCAGCAGCCCCCTGGGACACCCCACAGATACGCAGTATTTT	CASSPLGHPTDTQYF
TRBV10-3	TRBJ2-3	TRBD1	-	TGTGCCACCACAGGGGGCACAGATACGCAGTATTTT	CATTGGTDTQYF
TRBV7-9	TRBJ2-6	TRBD1	-	TGTGCCACCGACAGGGCTGGCGGGGCCAACGTCCTGACTTTC	CATDRAGGANVLTF
TRBV5-4	TRBJ2-6	TRBD2	-	TGTGCCAGCAGCTTAGCGGGGGGGTCCTCTGGGGCCAACGTCCTGACTTTC	CASSLAGGSSGANVLTF
TRBV5-6	TRBJ2-1	-	-	TGTGCCAGCAGCCTAGCGAACAGGGGTGGGGGGTACTACAATGAGCAGTTCTTC	CASSLANRGGGYYNEQFF
TRBV9	TRBJ2-3	-	-	TGTGCCAGCAGCGTGCAGGGATCAAGCACAGATACGCAGTATTTT	CASSVQGSSTDTQYF
TRBV28	TRBJ2-1	TRBD2	-	TGTGCCAGCAGGATCGGGACTAGCGGGGGGAATGAGCAGTTCTTC	CASRIGTSGGNEQFF
TRBV6-1	TRBJ2-7	TRBD1	-	TGTGCCAGCAGTTCCGGGACAGGGACCTACGAGCAGTACTTC	CASSSGTGTYEQYF